The table lists the clone carrying this T cell receptor beta chain with a few counts. Its matching antigen is unknown. The study drew the donors from its 120-subject validation cohort, separate from the roughly 710-subject first cohort. The data originate from a study of cytomegalovirus exposure and HLA in healthy donors. The study, taken as a whole, reports: Reports showed the classifier diagnosing cytomegalovirus status with high specificity and sensitivity.

Germline loops: CDR1 GTSNPN, CDR2 SVGIG (reference sequence). The CDR3 contains 14 residues. After removal of 2 bases from V and 7 bases from J, the junction contained 6 bases not matched to a gene. Profiled with immunoSEQ multiplex PCR; TCRdb holds only in-frame clones, not every one. The sample has 150,000 to 200,000 clones; 85% to 90% are singletons. V usage is TRBV30 and J usage is TRBJ1-2; TRBD1 aligns across 11 bases. This TCR derives from a woman in her twenties or thirties in good health and CMV-seronegative. The sequencing input was PBMCs. The DNA of the CDR3 is TGTGCCTGGAGTACGGGACAGGGGGTGGCTGGCTACACCTTC. This translates into CAWSTGQGVAGYTF.